Presented here are 21 T cell receptor beta chains from one specimen sequenced in a study of T cells in Graves' hyperthyroidism and ophthalmopathy (dated by TCRdb to between 2018 and 2021). The library was generated by multiplex PCR. The instrument was an Illumina HiSeq 2000. The TCR beta CDR3 regions were amplified from the RNA transcripts. A first-round RT-PCR of the TCR CDR3 used the HTBI primer set with the Qiagen OneStep RT-PCR kit. TCRdb redid the processing of the public reads, applying fastp at Q25 and MiXCR, and retained in-frame beta chains. Entries are consolidated by CDR3 protein sequence, retaining the most common genes and DNA. The sample table lists 380,000 or so distinct CDR3 sequences, about 13% of them with a count of one. The leading ten clones occupy around 20% of the sample. Sequenced input: blood. The receptors derive from a man younger than 45 with Graves' hyperthyroidism that later progressed to Graves' ophthalmopathy.

This clonotype showed up just a few times. The genes are TRBV10-3 and TRBJ2-5; 11 nucleotides line up with TRBD2. CDR1 is ENHRY and CDR2 is SYGVKD in the germline V gene. Losses at the gene ends were 10 bases for V and 4 bases for J; bases not matched to a gene: 5. The CDR3 has 13 amino acids. The CDR3 reads CATDSGGAETQYF. DNA for the CDR3: TGTGCCACTGATAGCGGGGGGGCAGAGACCCAGTACTTC.

In this sample, this clonotype turned up many times. In DNA, the CDR3 is TGTGCCAGCAGTTACTCGAATAGCGGGGCGAACACCGGGGAGCTGTTTTTT. Its protein is CASSYSNSGANTGELFF. The genes are TRBV6-6 and TRBJ2-2, with 8 bases that match TRBD2. This CDR3 region has 17 residues. CDR1 and CDR2 (germline): MNHNY, SVGAGI (reference sequence). V lost 0 bases, J lost 0 bases, and 3 bases stayed unmatched.

This clonotype has at least ten counts. The chain joins TRBV24-1 to TRBJ2-2; D perhaps matches TRBD1 (6 bases). Germline V lookup: CDR1 KGHDR, CDR2 SFDVKD. The CDR3 sequence is 14 residues long. V gave up 1 base and J gave up 5 bases, with 7 bases separating them. CDR3 DNA: TGTGCCACCAGTGATTTTACAGGGACCGGGGAGCTGTTTTTT. It encodes CATSDFTGTGELFF.

J is TRBJ2-2 and V is TRBV11-1, with a weak D call TRBD1 (6 bases). V shed 1 base and J shed 6 bases, with 9 bases lying between them. Germline V gives CDR1 SGHAT, CDR2 FQDESV (reference sequence). The CDR3 sequence is 14 residues long. CDR3 sequence (DNA): TGTGCCAGCAGCTTAGACAGGGACCCCGGGGAGCTGTTTTTT. Its translation is CASSLDRDPGELFF.

The rearrangement links TRBV20-1 to TRBJ1-2; D uncertain. In germline, CDR1 is DFQATT, CDR2 SNEGSKA (reference sequence). The length of the CDR3 is 11 residues. Deletions cut 1 base from V and 5 bases from J, with 5 bases between. The CDR3 nucleotides are TGCAGTGCTAGAGGATCATATGGCTACACCTTC. Its translation is CSARGSYGYTF.

This clonotype was found many times. The V gene is TRBV3-1, the J gene TRBJ1-4; no definite D call. Germline V gene sequence: CDR1 LGHDT, CDR2 YNNKEL (reference sequence). V lost 1 base and J lost 3, with 12 bases in between. The CDR3 totals 16 residues. This chain's CDR3 is CASSQGAAPANEKLFF. The CDR3, as DNA: TGTGCCAGCAGCCAAGGCGCGGCTCCGGCTAATGAAAAACTGTTTTTT.

The V and J genes are TRBV5-5 and TRBJ1-1; D is unresolved. V lost 2 bases, J lost 1 base, and 12 bases lay in between. This CDR3 is built from 15 residues. From germline, CDR1 is SGHKS and CDR2 YYEKEE (reference sequence). CDR3 sequence: CASSFYPTRNTEAFF. CDR3 coding DNA: TGTGCCAGCAGCTTCTACCCGACAAGGAACACTGAAGCTTTCTTT.

The V gene is TRBV3-1, the J gene TRBJ1-4; D may be TRBD1 (5 bases). The CDR3 sequence is 14 residues long. Germline values: CDR1 LGHDT, CDR2 YNNKEL (reference sequence). V was clipped by 4 bases and J by 6 bases, with 12 bases between them. This CDR3 reads CASSLGESDEKLFF. For the CDR3, the DNA is TGTGCCAGCAGCCTGGGGGAGTCGGATGAAAAACTGTTTTTT.

This clonotype turned up a few times. The chain has TRBV3-1 and TRBJ2-7; 7 bases match TRBD2. This CDR3 has 12 residues. V was pared by 2 bases and J by 6 bases, with 1 base of the junction left unmatched. The germline V gene encodes CDR1 LGHDT and CDR2 YNNKEL (reference sequence). The CDR3 nucleotides read TGTGCCAGCAGCCAATGGGGGGGCGAGCAGTACTTC. Protein sequence: CASSQWGGEQYF.

This clonotype has a count of ten or more. This sequence joins TRBV6-1 and TRBJ2-6; D is tentatively TRBD1 or TRBD2 (5 bases each). This CDR3 comprises 15 residues. V lost 6 bases and J 1 base, leaving 10 bases between the germline ends. The germline gives CDR1 MNHNS, CDR2 SASEGT. The CDR3 sequence is CASRKGESGANVLTF. The CDR3 DNA follows: TGTGCCAGCAGGAAAGGGGAGTCTGGGGCCAACGTCCTGACTTTC.

This clonotype came up a few times. For the CDR3, the DNA is TGTGCTTCTTCAGCGGGCACCCCAAAAGATCAGCCCCAGCATTTT. This sequence encodes CASSAGTPKDQPQHF. The V and J genes are TRBV7-9 and TRBJ1-5; D not resolved. Germline CDR1 reads SEHNR; CDR2 reads FQNEAQ (reference sequence). The CDR3 extends over 15 amino acids.

This clonotype was found a few times. A read error may explain this, as a much larger clone is one base away. J is TRBJ1-1 and V is TRBV20-1; 8 nucleotides line up with TRBD1. From germline, CDR1 is DFQATT and CDR2 SNEGSKA (reference sequence). The CDR3 length is 17 residues. The V gene end was trimmed by 2 bases and the J gene end by 2 bases; junction bases not matched to a gene: 13. The CDR3 loop reads CSARRGSDREINTEAFF. The DNA for the CDR3 is TGCAGTGCTAGAAGGGGTTCGGACAGGGAAATAAACACTGAAGCTTTCTTT.

CDR3 amino acids: CASSVRSGQGGTDTQYF. CDR3 coding DNA: TGTGCCAGCAGCGTTAGATCCGGACAGGGAGGCACAGATACGCAGTATTTT. The chain is built from TRBV9 and TRBJ2-3; 8 bases agree with TRBD1. Germline values: CDR1 SGDLS, CDR2 YYNGEE. The CDR3 totals 17 residues. V dropped 2 bases and J dropped 1; count of bases not matched to a gene: 9.

In its sample, this clonotype was seen many times. V usage is TRBV7-9 and J usage is TRBJ2-1; TRBD1 agrees at 8 bases. Germline lookup yields CDR1 SEHNR and CDR2 FQNEAQ (reference sequence). CDR3 size: 15 residues. V was clipped by 5 bases and J by 5 bases; unmatched bases: 8. In nucleotides, the CDR3 is TGTGCCAGCAGCCATAAACAGGGGGTGGACAATGAGCAGTTCTTC. Its protein is CASSHKQGVDNEQFF.

In this sample, this clonotype turned up a few times. The V gene is TRBV6-1, the J gene TRBJ1-4; the D gene is possibly TRBD1 (6 bases). The CDR3 is 14 residues long. Germline lookup yields CDR1 MNHNS and CDR2 SASEGT. Trimming left V 6 bases short and J 8 bases short, with 16 bases between. The CDR3 here is CASSQTGLGEKLFF. The DNA of the CDR3 is TGTGCCAGCAGCCAAACAGGGTTGGGGGAAAAACTGTTTTTT.

This clonotype has a count of ten or more. The chain uses TRBV7-9 and TRBJ2-7; D is possibly TRBD2 (6 bases). V was pared by 1 base and J by 4 bases, with 14 bases between. The CDR3 runs 15 residues. Germline V gene sequence: CDR1 SEHNR, CDR2 FQNEAQ (reference sequence). The CDR3: CASSLGHTEGYEQYF. The CDR3 region has the DNA TGTGCCAGCAGCTTAGGACACACGGAGGGGTACGAGCAGTACTTC.

In this sample, this clonotype turned up a few times. This sequence joins TRBV12-3 or TRBV12-4 and TRBJ2-3, with D perhaps TRBD1 (6 bases). Trimming took 4 bases from V and 4 from J, leaving 15 bases between them. The CDR3 has 15 amino acids. CDR3 DNA sequence: TGTGCCAGCAGTTCCTGGGGGCGCAAGGCAGATACGCAGTATTTT. Protein: CASSSWGRKADTQYF.

This clonotype has ten or more counts. In nucleotides, the CDR3 is TGTGCCAGCAGACCCACAGCGCTACCTGGAAACACCATATATTTT. It is translated as CASRPTALPGNTIYF. The chain joins TRBV6-1 to TRBJ1-3, with D hard to call. V was shortened by 6 bases and J by 2 bases, with 14 bases between the two germline ends. The germline gives CDR1 MNHNS, CDR2 SASEGT. The CDR3 runs to 15 residues.

In DNA form, the CDR3 reads TGTGCCAGCAGCGTAGGAGTGGGGACGGGTGAAAAACTGTTTTTT. Amino acid sequence: CASSVGVGTGEKLFF. This sequence joins TRBV9 and TRBJ1-4; the D gene is possibly TRBD1 (5 bases). Looked up from germline, CDR1 is SGDLS and CDR2 is YYNGEE. CDR3 length: 15 residues. V was trimmed by 0 bases and J by 7 bases, leaving 13 bases between them. Variable domain in full (rest from reference TRBV9 and TRBJ1-4): DSGVTQTPKHLITATGQRVTLRCSPRSGDLSVYWYQQSLDQGLQFLIQYYNGEERAKGNILERFSAQQFPDLHSELNLSSLELGDSALYFCASSVGVGTGEKLFFGSGTQLSVL.

This clonotype was counted a few times. The rearrangement uses TRBV5-1 and TRBJ2-1; D might be TRBD2 (6 bases). The CDR3 is 14 amino acids. Deletions cut 0 bases from V and 7 bases from J, with 11 bases between. From germline, CDR1 is SGHRS and CDR2 YFSETQ. In nucleotides, the CDR3 is TGCGCCAGCAGCTTGGATCTGCTAGCGAATGAGCAGTTCTTC. It codes for CASSLDLLANEQFF.

This clonotype was detected many times. The chain links TRBV27 to TRBJ2-3; D is perhaps TRBD1 or TRBD2 (5 bases each). This CDR3 region has 15 residues. The V end lost 5 bases, the J end lost 0 bases, and 12 bases lay between the germline ends. CDR1 is MNHEY and CDR2 is SMNVEV in the germline V gene (reference sequence). CDR3 nucleotides: TGTGCCAGCAGTCCCGGGACGAGAAGCACAGATACGCAGTATTTT. Protein: CASSPGTRSTDTQYF.